This TCR beta chain was obtained from a study of post-analysis software for immune sequencing data. At the level of the study: The cohort encompassed relapsing-remitting, secondary progressive and progressive-relapsing multiple sclerosis disease courses.

TCR beta cDNA libraries had unique molecular identifiers. Roughly 500,000 cDNA molecules were recovered from an input of roughly 0.85 to 10 million T cells. TCRdb analysed the PCR reads with MiXCR anew, one entry per CDR3 protein. The sample lists around 160,000 distinct CDR3 sequences; about 36% were seen once. At least ten counts were recorded for this clonotype. Its antigen is undetermined. Germline V gene data show CDR1 as MNHNY and CDR2 as SVGAGI (reference sequence). The CDR3 runs 13 residues. Trimming took off 10 bases at V and 0 bases at J, with 10 bases between the two ends. Findings and limits, study-wide: Batch-matched samples strongly co-clustered by F measure. TRBV5-6, TRBV5-1 and TRBV20-1 belonged to a set of roughly five TRBV segments that were more frequent in patients than controls.

Sequenced here: blood, sampled after autologous hematopoietic stem cell transplantation. The gene calls are TRBV6-6 and TRBJ2-1, with D perhaps matching TRBD2 (6 bases). This clonotype was sampled from a girl between 10 and 17 years old with multiple sclerosis. CDR3 nucleotide sequence: TGTGCCACCCGAGCGGGCTCCTACAATGAGCAGTTCTTC. This codes for CATRAGSYNEQFF.